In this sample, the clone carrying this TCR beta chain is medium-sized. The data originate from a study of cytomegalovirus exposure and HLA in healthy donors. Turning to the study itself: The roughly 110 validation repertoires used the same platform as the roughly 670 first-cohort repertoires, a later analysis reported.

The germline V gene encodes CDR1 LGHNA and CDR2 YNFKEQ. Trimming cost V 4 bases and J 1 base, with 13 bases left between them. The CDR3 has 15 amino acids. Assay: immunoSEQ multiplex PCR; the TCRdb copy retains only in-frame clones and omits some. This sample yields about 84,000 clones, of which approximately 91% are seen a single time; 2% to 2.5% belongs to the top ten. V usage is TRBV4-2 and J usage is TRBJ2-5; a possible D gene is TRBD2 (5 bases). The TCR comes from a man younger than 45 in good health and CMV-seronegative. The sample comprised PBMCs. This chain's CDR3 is CASSLLLGSQETQYF. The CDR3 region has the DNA TGTGCCAGCAGCCTCTTACTAGGCAGCCAAGAGACCCAGTACTTC.